What follows is one TCR beta chain and its context. The sample is drawn from a study of Tregs in tolerant kidney transplant recipients. Clones were sequenced by immunoSEQ multiplex PCR, and TCRdb holds only the in-frame ones, with some missing. The data show 98,000 or so clones, roughly 89% seen once. The germline gives CDR1 WNHNN, CDR2 SYGVQD (reference sequence). This CDR3 is 18 amino acids long. V gave up 6 bases and J gave up 0 bases; unmatched junction bases: 8. Source: CD4+ T cells from blood, taken before the transplant. The chain recombines TRBV10-1 with TRBJ2-1; TRBD2 aligns across 13 bases. This TCR derives from a human donor who received a combined kidney and bone marrow transplant. CDR3 loop: CASSQTSGRTSSYNEQFF. DNA for the CDR3: TGCGCCAGCAGCCAGACTAGCGGGAGGACAAGCTCCTACAATGAGCAGTTCTTC.